This T cell receptor beta chain came from a study of blood T cell repertoires in COVID-19. About the research overall: Samples of COVID-19 (acute and convalescent) were obtained from the United States, Italy and Spain. The analysed material was cDNA or gDNA that came from T cells, B-cell-depleted T cells, or PBMCs.

TCRdb keeps only in-frame clones here, not all; method: immunoSEQ multiplex PCR. The table has approximately 100,000 clones, roughly 90% seen once; the top ten hold less than 7.5%. Germline V lookup: CDR1 MDHEN, CDR2 SYDVKM. This CDR3 spans 17 amino acids. Between the trimmed V and J ends, which lost 8 bases and 5 bases, there was a span of 25 bases. The sample was peripheral blood. This chain links TRBV28 with TRBJ1-5; D might be TRBD1 (5 bases). This clonotype was obtained from a woman aged 60 to 75 with acute or convalescent COVID-19. The CDR3 loop is CASWENMFGALHQPQHF. CDR3 bases: TGTGCCAGCTGGGAAAATATGTTTGGGGCGTTGCATCAGCCCCAGCATTTT.